A single sample gave rise to the 25 T cell receptor beta chains below, sequenced in a study of blood T cell repertoires in COVID-19. Sequencing used immunoSEQ multiplex PCR; TCRdb keeps in-frame clones, though not all of them. The data show about 87,000 clones, with approximately 86% seen just once and 3% to 3.5% held by the top ten. The sample consisted of peripheral blood. These receptors came from a woman of 80 years or more with COVID-19, enrolled during active disease.

The V and J genes are TRBV19 and TRBJ1-2, with D possibly TRBD1 on 6 matching bases. The V end lost 5 bases, the J end lost 2 bases, and 12 bases lay between the germline ends. Looked up from germline, CDR1 is LNHDA and CDR2 is SQIVND (reference sequence). The CDR3 runs 14 residues. This CDR3 is CASSARGGNYGYTF. Written as DNA, the CDR3 is TGTGCCAGTAGTGCCAGGGGTGGCAACTATGGCTACACCTTC.

V and J are TRBV2 and TRBJ1-5; D perhaps matches TRBD1 (5 bases). Trimming removed 1 base from V and 1 base from J, with 8 bases in between. The CDR3 is 15 amino acids. CDR1 and CDR2 from the germline V gene are SNHLY and FYNNEI. The CDR3 here is CASSEVRVSNQPQHF. The DNA of the CDR3 is TGTGCCAGCAGTGAAGTCAGGGTGAGCAATCAGCCCCAGCATTTT.

This sequence joins TRBV15 and TRBJ1-2; D unresolved. Germline V gene sequence: CDR1 LNHNV, CDR2 YYDKDF (reference sequence). The CDR3 extends over 16 amino acids. V shed 5 bases and J shed 5 bases, with 21 bases lying between them. The CDR3 loop is CATSHRGPGMGYGYTF. Here the CDR3 DNA reads TGTGCCACCAGCCATAGAGGGCCAGGAATGGGGTATGGCTACACCTTC.

CDR3 residues: CATSRDAGEMGSPLHF. Written as DNA, the CDR3 is TGTGCCACCAGCAGAGATGCAGGGGAGATGGGGTCACCCCTCCACTTT. The chain recombines TRBV15 with TRBJ1-6; D is perhaps TRBD1 (6 bases). The CDR3 consists of 16 residues. Trimming shortened V by 0 bases and J by 10 bases, and 16 bases separated the two germline ends. Germline V gene sequence: CDR1 LNHNV, CDR2 YYDKDF (reference sequence).

The rearrangement links TRBV18 to TRBJ1-2; 7 nucleotides align to TRBD1. The length of the CDR3 is 15 residues. Germline V CDR1 and CDR2: KGHSH, LQKENI. After removal of 5 bases from V and 2 bases from J, the junction contained 8 bases not matched to a gene. This CDR3 reads CASSSPGTANYGYTF. CDR3 nucleotides: TGTGCCAGCTCATCTCCCGGGACAGCAAACTATGGCTACACCTTC.

This clone was picked up a small number of times. V is TRBV7-9 and J is TRBJ1-3; D not resolved. Looked up from germline, CDR1 is SEHNR and CDR2 is FQNEAQ (reference sequence). The CDR3 loop spans 15 amino acids. V lost 2 bases and J lost 0, with 8 bases in between. In DNA, the CDR3 is TGTGCCAGCAGCTTATTTGGGCTCTCTGGAAACACCATATATTTT. It yields the protein CASSLFGLSGNTIYF.

The chain links TRBV9 to TRBJ2-5, with 9 bases that match TRBD2. CDR1 and CDR2 from the germline V gene are SGDLS and YYNGEE. This CDR3 is built from 19 residues. V lost 0 bases to trimming and J lost 2 bases; unmatched junction nucleotides: 14. This chain's CDR3 is CASSVGIAGASSSQETQYF. CDR3 bases: TGTGCCAGCAGCGTAGGTATAGCGGGAGCCTCAAGCTCGCAAGAGACCCAGTACTTC. Supplemented by reference TRBV9 and TRBJ2-5, the full variable domain reads DSGVTQTPKHLITATGQRVTLRCSPRSGDLSVYWYQQSLDQGLQFLIQYYNGEERAKGNILERFSAQQFPDLHSELNLSSLELGDSALYFCASSVGIAGASSSQETQYFGPGTRLLVL.

The J gene is TRBJ2-1, the V gene TRBV5-6; D possibly corresponds to TRBD2 (6 bases). This CDR3 comprises 17 residues. Germline V gene data show CDR1 as SGHDT and CDR2 as YYEEEE. Trimming cost V 3 bases and J 0 bases, with 16 bases left between them. CDR3 in amino acids: CASSSTLAAYSYNEQFF. The CDR3 region has the DNA TGTGCCAGCAGCTCGACTTTAGCGGCTTACTCCTACAATGAGCAGTTCTTC.

The V call is TRBV3-1 (or the pseudogene TRBV3-2), the J call TRBJ1-1; 7 bases are a match to TRBD1. J gave up 0 bases and V 5 bases, and 9 bases lay outside the gene matches. The CDR3 spans 16 residues. CDR1 LGHDT and CDR2 YNNKEL come from the germline V gene (reference sequence). The chain's CDR3 is CASSSTRTGLNTEAFF. In nucleotides, the CDR3 is TGTGCCAGCAGCTCTACCCGGACAGGATTGAACACTGAAGCTTTCTTT.

V and J are TRBV5-4 and TRBJ2-7; 10 bases align to TRBD2. This CDR3 spans 17 amino acids. The trim removed 0 bases at V and 3 bases at J, leaving 9 bases unmatched. Germline V lookup: CDR1 SGHNT, CDR2 YYREEE (reference sequence). The chain's CDR3 is CASSLDGVVAGGYEQYF. In DNA, the CDR3 is TGTGCCAGCAGCTTGGATGGTGTAGTAGCGGGGGGCTACGAGCAGTACTTC.

The chain links TRBV6-2 or TRBV6-3 to TRBJ2-5, with 9 positions matching TRBD2. In germline, CDR1 is MNHEY, CDR2 SVGEGT. With V trimmed by 2 bases and J by 2 bases, 6 bases remained unmatched. The CDR3 sequence is 16 residues long. CDR3 protein: CASSYARLAEQETQYF. CDR3 in DNA: TGTGCCAGCAGTTACGCCAGACTAGCGGAGCAAGAGACCCAGTACTTC.

The CDR3 protein is CASSRDRDYSEKLFF. DNA for the CDR3: TGTGCCAGCAGTCGGGACAGGGACTACAGTGAAAAACTGTTTTTT. This chain uses TRBV28 with TRBJ1-4, with 9 bases aligning to TRBD1. The germline V gene has CDR1 MDHEN and CDR2 SYDVKM. The CDR3 is 15 amino acids. J was trimmed by 7 bases and V by 5 bases; bases with no gene match: 8.

CDR3 protein: CASRRLAGDEQYF. CDR3 sequence (DNA): TGTGCCAGCAGAAGACTAGCGGGAGACGAGCAGTACTTC. This chain uses TRBV27 with TRBJ2-7; 12 positions match TRBD2. Germline V gene lookup returns CDR1 MNHEY and CDR2 SMNVEV (reference sequence). Losses at the gene ends were 6 bases for V and 5 bases for J; bases not matched to a gene: 2. CDR3 length: 13 residues.

V and J are TRBV24-1 and TRBJ2-2; TRBD2 aligns across 8 bases. J gave up 5 bases and V 0 bases, and 7 bases lay outside the gene matches. The CDR3 runs 17 residues. Looked up from germline, CDR1 is KGHDR and CDR2 is SFDVKD. CDR3 bases: TGTGCCACCAGTGATTTGAACGGGAGGGCCGGTACCGGGGAGCTGTTTTTT. Amino acids: CATSDLNGRAGTGELFF.

The chain recombines TRBV19 with TRBJ2-7; maybe TRBD2 (5 bases). The CDR3 covers 13 residues. Germline V CDR1 and CDR2: LNHDA, SQIVND (reference sequence). V lost 2 bases and J 3 bases, leaving 8 bases between the germline ends. DNA of the CDR3: TGTGCCAGTAGTATAACGGGGTTCTACGAGCAGTACTTC. Translated, it gives CASSITGFYEQYF.

This chain uses TRBV28 with TRBJ2-7, with D tentatively TRBD2 (5 bases). Between the trimmed V and J ends, which lost 4 bases and 6 bases, there was a span of 19 bases. Germline V gives CDR1 MDHEN, CDR2 SYDVKM. The CDR3 length is 15 residues. CDR3 protein: CASSSHPPLGSEQYF. CDR3 bases: TGTGCCAGCAGTTCACATCCCCCCCTGGGGAGCGAGCAGTACTTC.

The chain has TRBV28 and TRBJ1-3; the match to TRBD1 covers 7 bases. V trimming: 6 bases; J trimming: 0 bases; junction bases outside the gene matches: 5. Germline V gene sequence: CDR1 MDHEN, CDR2 SYDVKM. This CDR3 is built from 15 residues. The CDR3 nucleotides are TGTGCCAGCAGACAGGGGACCACCTCTGGAAACACCATATATTTT. It specifies CASRQGTTSGNTIYF.

DNA of the CDR3: TGTGCCAGCAGATGGATTTCGCGGTTGGGTGGCTACACCTTC. Amino acids: CASRWISRLGGYTF. The V and J genes are TRBV28 and TRBJ1-2; D not certain. The CDR3 is made up of 14 amino acids. Per the germline V gene, CDR1 is MDHEN and CDR2 is SYDVKM. With 6 bases removed from V and 7 bases from J, the gap between germline ends came to 18 bases.

The chain recombines TRBV21-1 with TRBJ2-7; TRBD2, the table's D call, lacks a check against the DNA. TRBV21-1 is a pseudogene. The CDR3 is 22 residues long. CDR3 amino acids: CASSKAFPSGGLLRHVDYEQYF. CDR3 coding DNA: TGTGCCAGCAGCAAAGCCTTTCCCTCTGGTGGACTGCTTAGACATGTAGACTACGAGCAGTACTTC.

V usage is TRBV27 and J usage is TRBJ2-1, with D possibly matching TRBD1 (7 bases). V was cut by 6 bases and J by 7 bases, with 13 bases left in between. Germline CDR1 and CDR2: MNHEY and SMNVEV (reference sequence). The CDR3 totals 13 residues. The CDR3 protein is CASREQGRNEQFF. CDR3 bases: TGTGCCAGCAGAGAACAGGGGAGGAATGAGCAGTTCTTC.

V and J are TRBV5-1 and TRBJ2-7, with no clear D. CDR3 size: 17 residues. Trimming removed 1 base from V and 0 bases from J, with 17 bases in between. Germline CDR1 is SGHRS and CDR2 is YFSETQ. The CDR3, as DNA: TGCGCCAGCAGCTTGTTGCCTGAACAGACATTCTCCTACGAGCAGTACTTC. Translation: CASSLLPEQTFSYEQYF. The whole variable domain, remainder taken from reference TRBV5-1 and TRBJ2-7, is KAGVTQTPRYLIKTRGQQVTLSCSPISGHRSVSWYQQTPGQGLQFLFEYFSETQRNKGNFPGRFSGRQFSNSRSEMNVSTLELGDSALYLCASSLLPEQTFSYEQYFGPGTRLTVT.

This chain links TRBV7-2 with TRBJ1-2; perhaps TRBD1 as D (6 bases). Germline CDR1 is SGHTA and CDR2 is FQGNSA. Trimming left V 1 base short and J 8 bases short, with 11 bases between. The CDR3 runs 13 residues. The CDR3 DNA is TGTGCCAGCAGCTTAGTGGCAGGGGAGGGCTACACCTTC. Amino acids: CASSLVAGEGYTF.

V gene TRBV12-3 or TRBV12-4 combines with J gene TRBJ1-5; 8 nucleotides align to TRBD1. V shed 3 bases and J 7 bases; nucleotides not matched to a gene: 2. This CDR3 has 13 residues. This CDR3 is CASSFWTGQPQHF. The DNA for the CDR3 is TGTGCCAGCAGTTTCTGGACAGGGCAGCCCCAGCATTTT.

About this clone itself: Its ends do not fully match the called genes, so a read error is possible. The chain joins TRBV18 to TRBJ2-7; D possibly corresponds to TRBD1 (5 bases). Germline V gives CDR1 KGHSH, CDR2 LQKENI. The length of the CDR3 is 14 residues. DNA for the CDR3: TGTGCCAGCCCACCAAGGACAAGTTCCTACGAGCAGTACTTC. The encoded protein is CASPPRTSSYEQYF.

This clone was counted between two and nine times. The gene calls are TRBV6-5 and TRBJ2-7; 7 bases map to TRBD1. J gave up 5 bases and V 7 bases, and 8 bases lay outside the gene matches. The CDR3 is 13 residues long. The V gene's germline CDR1 is MNHEY and CDR2 SVGAGI. CDR3 sequence: CASTKTGSHEQYF. The CDR3 DNA reads TGTGCCAGCACTAAGACAGGGTCGCACGAGCAGTACTTC.